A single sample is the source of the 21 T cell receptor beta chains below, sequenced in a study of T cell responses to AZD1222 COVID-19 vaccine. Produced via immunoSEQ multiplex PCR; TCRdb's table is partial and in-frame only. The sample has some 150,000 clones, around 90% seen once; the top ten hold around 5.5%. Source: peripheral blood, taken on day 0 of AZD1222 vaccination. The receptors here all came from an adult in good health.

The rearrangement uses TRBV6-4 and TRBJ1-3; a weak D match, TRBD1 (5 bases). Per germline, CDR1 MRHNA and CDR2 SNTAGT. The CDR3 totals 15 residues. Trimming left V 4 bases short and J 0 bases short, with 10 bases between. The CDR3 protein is CASSGQPFSGNTIYF. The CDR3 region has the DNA TGTGCCAGCAGTGGACAGCCTTTCTCTGGAAACACCATATATTTT.

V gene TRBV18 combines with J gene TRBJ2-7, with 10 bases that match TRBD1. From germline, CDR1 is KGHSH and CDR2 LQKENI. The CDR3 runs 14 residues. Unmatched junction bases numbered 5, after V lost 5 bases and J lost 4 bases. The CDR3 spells CASSSRDRGYEQYF. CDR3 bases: TGTGCCAGCTCATCCCGGGACAGGGGATACGAGCAGTACTTC. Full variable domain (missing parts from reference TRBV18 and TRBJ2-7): NAGVMQNPRHLVRRRGQEARLRCSPMKGHSHVYWYRQLPEEGLKFMVYLQKENIIDESGMPKERFSAEFPKEGPSILRIQQVVRGDSAAYFCASSSRDRGYEQYFGPGTRLTVT.

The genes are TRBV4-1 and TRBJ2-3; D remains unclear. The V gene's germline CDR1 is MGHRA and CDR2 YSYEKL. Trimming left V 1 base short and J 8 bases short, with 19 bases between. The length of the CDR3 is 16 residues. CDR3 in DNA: TGCGCCAGCAGCCAAGCCAACCTTGTGACCGTGGGTACGCAGTATTTT. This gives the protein CASSQANLVTVGTQYF.

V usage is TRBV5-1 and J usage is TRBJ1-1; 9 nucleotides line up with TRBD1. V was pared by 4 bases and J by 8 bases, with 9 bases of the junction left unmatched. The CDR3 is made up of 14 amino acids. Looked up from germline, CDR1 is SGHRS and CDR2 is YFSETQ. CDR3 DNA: TGCGCCAGCAGCCCACGTGGGACAGGGCCGGAAGCTTTCTTT. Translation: CASSPRGTGPEAFF.

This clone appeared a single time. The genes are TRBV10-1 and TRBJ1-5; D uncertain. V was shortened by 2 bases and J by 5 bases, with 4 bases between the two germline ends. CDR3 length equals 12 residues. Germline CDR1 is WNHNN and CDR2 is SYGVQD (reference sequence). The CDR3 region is CASSEVHQPQHF. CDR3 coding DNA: TGCGCCAGCAGTGAGGTCCATCAGCCCCAGCATTTT.

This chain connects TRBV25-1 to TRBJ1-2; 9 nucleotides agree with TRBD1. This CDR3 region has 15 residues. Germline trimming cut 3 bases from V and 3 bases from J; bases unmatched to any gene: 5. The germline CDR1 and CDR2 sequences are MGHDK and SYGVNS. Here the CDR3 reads CASSDPGQGDYGYTF. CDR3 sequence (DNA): TGTGCCAGCAGTGACCCGGGACAGGGTGACTATGGCTACACCTTC.

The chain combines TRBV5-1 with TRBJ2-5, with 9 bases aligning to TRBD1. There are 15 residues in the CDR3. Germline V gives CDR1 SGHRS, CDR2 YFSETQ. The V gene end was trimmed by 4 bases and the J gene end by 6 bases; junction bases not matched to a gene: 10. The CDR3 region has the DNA TGCGCCAGCAGCCCTTTGTCCGGGACAGGGAAGACCCAGTACTTC. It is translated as CASSPLSGTGKTQYF.

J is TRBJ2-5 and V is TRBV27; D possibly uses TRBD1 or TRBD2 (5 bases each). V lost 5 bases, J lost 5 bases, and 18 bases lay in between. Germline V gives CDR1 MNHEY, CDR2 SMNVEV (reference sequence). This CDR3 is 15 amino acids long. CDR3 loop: CASSPRPGPTETQYF. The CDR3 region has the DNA TGTGCCAGCAGTCCTAGGCCGGGACCGACGGAGACCCAGTACTTC.

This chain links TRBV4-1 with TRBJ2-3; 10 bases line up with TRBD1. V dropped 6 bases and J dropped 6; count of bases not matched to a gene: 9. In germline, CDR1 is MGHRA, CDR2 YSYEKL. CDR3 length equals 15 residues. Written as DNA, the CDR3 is TGCGCCAGCAGTAGGGGACAGGGGACGTCTGATACGCAGTATTTT. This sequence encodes CASSRGQGTSDTQYF.

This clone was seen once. Here the CDR3 DNA reads TGTGCCACCAGCAGGCCCCTAACTGAAACGGGAAAACTGTTTTTT. It yields the protein CATSRPLTETGKLFF. The chain recombines TRBV15 with TRBJ1-4; D remains unclear. The germline gives CDR1 LNHNV, CDR2 YYDKDF (reference sequence). V lost 3 bases and J lost 10, with 18 bases in between. The CDR3 loop spans 15 amino acids. Full variable domain (rest looked up from reference TRBV15 and TRBJ1-4): DAMVIQNPRYQVTQFGKPVTLSCSQTLNHNVMYWYQQKSSQAPKLLFHYYDKDFNNEADTPDNFQSRRPNTSFCFLDIRSPGLGDTAMYLCATSRPLTETGKLFFGSGTQLSVL.

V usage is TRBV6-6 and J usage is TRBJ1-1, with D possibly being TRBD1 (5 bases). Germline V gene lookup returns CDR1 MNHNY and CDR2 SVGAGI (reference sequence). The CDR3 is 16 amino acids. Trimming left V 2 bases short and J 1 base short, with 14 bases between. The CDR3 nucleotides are TGTGCCAGCAGTTACGGGATGAGTAGGGGGAACACTGAAGCTTTCTTT. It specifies CASSYGMSRGNTEAFF.

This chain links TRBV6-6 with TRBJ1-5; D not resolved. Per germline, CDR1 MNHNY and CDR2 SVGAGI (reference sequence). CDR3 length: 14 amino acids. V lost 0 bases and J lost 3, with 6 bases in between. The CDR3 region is CASSYSGNNQPQHF. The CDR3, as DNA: TGTGCCAGCAGTTACTCCGGTAACAATCAGCCCCAGCATTTT.

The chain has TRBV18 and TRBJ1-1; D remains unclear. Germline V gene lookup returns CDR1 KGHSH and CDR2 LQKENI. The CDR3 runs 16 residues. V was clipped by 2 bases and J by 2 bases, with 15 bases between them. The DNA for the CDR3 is TGTGCCAGCTCACCAAGGACGCCTGGCTCAAACACTGAAGCTTTCTTT. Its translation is CASSPRTPGSNTEAFF.

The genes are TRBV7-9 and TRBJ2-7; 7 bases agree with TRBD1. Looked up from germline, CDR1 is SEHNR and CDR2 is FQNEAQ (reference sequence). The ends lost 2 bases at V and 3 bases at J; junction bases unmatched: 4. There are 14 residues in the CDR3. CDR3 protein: CASSLPGQNYEQYF. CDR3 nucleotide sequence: TGTGCCAGCAGCTTACCGGGACAGAACTACGAGCAGTACTTC.

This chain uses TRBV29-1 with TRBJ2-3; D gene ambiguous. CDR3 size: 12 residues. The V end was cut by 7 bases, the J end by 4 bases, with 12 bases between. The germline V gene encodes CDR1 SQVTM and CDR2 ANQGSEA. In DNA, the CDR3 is TGCAGCGCTACAGACCAGGCAGATACGCAGTATTTT. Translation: CSATDQADTQYF.

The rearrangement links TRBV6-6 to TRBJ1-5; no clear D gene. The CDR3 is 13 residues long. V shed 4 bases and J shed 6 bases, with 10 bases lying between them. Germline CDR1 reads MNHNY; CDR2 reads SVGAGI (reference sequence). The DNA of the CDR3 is TGTGCCAGCAGTTCAGGCGGATCTCAGCCCCAGCATTTT. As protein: CASSSGGSQPQHF.

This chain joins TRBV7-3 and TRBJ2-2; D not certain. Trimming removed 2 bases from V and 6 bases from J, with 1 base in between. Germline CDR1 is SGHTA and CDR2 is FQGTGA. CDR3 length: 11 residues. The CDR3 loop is CASSLSGELFF. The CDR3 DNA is TGTGCCAGCAGCTTATCCGGGGAGCTGTTTTTT.

CDR3 amino acids: CASSESVSGNTIYF. CDR3 sequence (DNA): TGTGCCAGCAGTGAAAGTGTCTCTGGAAACACCATATATTTT. The rearrangement uses TRBV6-1 and TRBJ1-3, with unresolved D. Between the trimmed V and J ends, which lost 2 bases and 0 bases, there was a span of 5 bases. The CDR3 has 14 amino acids. CDR1 is MNHNS and CDR2 is SASEGT in the germline V gene.

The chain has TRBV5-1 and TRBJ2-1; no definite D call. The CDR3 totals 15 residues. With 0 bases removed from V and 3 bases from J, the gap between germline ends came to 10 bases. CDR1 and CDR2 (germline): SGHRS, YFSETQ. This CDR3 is CASSLVVDLYNEQFF. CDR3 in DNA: TGCGCCAGCAGCTTGGTGGTAGACCTCTACAATGAGCAGTTCTTC.

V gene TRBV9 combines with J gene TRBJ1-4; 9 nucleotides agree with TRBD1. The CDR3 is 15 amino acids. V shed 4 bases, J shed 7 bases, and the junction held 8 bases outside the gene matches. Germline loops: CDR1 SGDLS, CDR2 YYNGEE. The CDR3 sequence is CASSPRDREVEKLFF. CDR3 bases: TGTGCCAGCAGCCCCCGGGACAGGGAGGTTGAAAAACTGTTTTTT.

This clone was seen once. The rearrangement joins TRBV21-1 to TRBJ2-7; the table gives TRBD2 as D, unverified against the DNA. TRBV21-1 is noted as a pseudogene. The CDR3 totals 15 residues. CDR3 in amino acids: CASSHQAGGYYEQYF. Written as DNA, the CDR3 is TGTGCCAGCAGCCACCAAGCGGGAGGATACTACGAGCAGTACTTC.